A single sample is the source of the 27 T cell receptor beta chains below, sequenced in a study of graft-versus-host responses after intestinal transplantation. For these receptors, no antigen is known. Here immunoSEQ multiplex PCR was the method, and the copy in TCRdb shows in-frame clones only, minus some. Counted here are 90,000 to 95,000 clones, around 93% occurring once; the ten biggest clones make up roughly 0.5%. Material: unstimulated CD8+ T cells sorted from spleen or lymph node cells, obtained before intestinal transplant. The receptors shown here come from a human donor who received an intestinal transplant.

This chain joins TRBV28 and TRBJ2-1; TRBD1 matches 8 bases. Trimming removed 2 bases from V and 6 bases from J; junction bases left unmatched: 3. This CDR3 contains 14 residues. Germline CDR1 reads MDHEN; CDR2 reads SYDVKM. The CDR3 bases are TGTGCCAGCAGTTTAGGACAGGGCCCCAATGAGCAGTTCTTC. Translating gives CASSLGQGPNEQFF.

The gene calls are TRBV5-4 and TRBJ2-1, with 8 bases aligning to TRBD2. CDR3 length: 16 residues. Germline-derived CDR1 and CDR2 are SGHNT and YYREEE (reference sequence). V lost 4 bases and J lost 3; bases outside the gene matches: 9. CDR3 coding DNA: TGTGCCAGCAGCCCCCGGGGGCTAGCGGGCTACAATGAGCAGTTCTTC. This codes for CASSPRGLAGYNEQFF.

The chain couples TRBV6-5 to TRBJ2-7; perhaps TRBD2 as D (6 bases). This CDR3 comprises 13 residues. Trimming took 8 bases from V and 3 from J, leaving 14 bases between them. The germline CDR1 and CDR2 sequences are MNHEY and SVGAGI. CDR3: CASRPEGSYEQYF. In DNA, the CDR3 is TGTGCCAGCCGGCCGGAGGGGAGCTACGAGCAGTACTTC.

DNA for the CDR3: TGTGCCAGCAGCCCCGGGACAGGGGGATCGAGTGAAGCTTTCTTT. Amino acids: CASSPGTGGSSEAFF. This chain joins TRBV27 and TRBJ1-1, with TRBD1 matching over 11 bases. The CDR3 covers 15 residues. Germline trimming cut 6 bases from V and 7 bases from J; bases unmatched to any gene: 10. Germline CDR1 reads MNHEY; CDR2 reads SMNVEV (reference sequence).

The V gene is TRBV6-4, the J gene TRBJ2-1; 10 bases map to TRBD2. The V segment lost 6 bases and the J segment 6 bases; nucleotides outside the gene matches: 8. Germline V gene sequence: CDR1 MRHNA, CDR2 SNTAGT. The CDR3 has 15 residues. This chain's CDR3 is CASREAGGNSNEQFF. CDR3 sequence (DNA): TGTGCCAGCAGAGAAGCGGGAGGGAATAGCAATGAGCAGTTCTTC.

V usage is TRBV6-6 and J usage is TRBJ2-1; D gene uncertain. V dropped 2 bases and J dropped 3 bases, with 2 bases sitting between them. The CDR3 has 12 residues. CDR1 MNHNY and CDR2 SVGAGI come from the germline V gene (reference sequence). The CDR3 is CASSYRYNEQFF. CDR3 DNA sequence: TGTGCCAGCAGTTACCGCTACAATGAGCAGTTCTTC.

The sample holds one count of this clone. For the CDR3, the DNA is TGTGCCAGCAGCTTGGGACAAATGGGTTTGGAGCAGTACTTC. Protein sequence: CASSLGQMGLEQYF. V gene TRBV11-3 combines with J gene TRBJ2-7; D is possibly TRBD1 (6 bases). The germline gives CDR1 SGHNT, CDR2 YENEEA. Trimming left V 3 bases short and J 7 bases short, with 16 bases between. CDR3 length: 14 residues.

The genes are TRBV7-6 and TRBJ2-1; 9 nucleotides match TRBD2. J was trimmed by 1 base and V by 5 bases; bases with no gene match: 6. The CDR3 runs to 16 residues. Germline-derived CDR1 and CDR2 are SGHVS and FNYEAQ. Written as DNA, the CDR3 is TGTGCCAGCAGCACCATAGCGGGAGAGTCCTACAATGAGCAGTTCTTC. Protein product: CASSTIAGESYNEQFF.

The chain combines TRBV5-6 with TRBJ2-2; TRBD2 matches 7 bases. This CDR3 is 15 amino acids long. Trimming at V came to 4 bases and at J to 4 bases, leaving 7 bases not matched to a gene. CDR1 and CDR2 from the germline V gene are SGHDT and YYEEEE. CDR3 nucleotides: TGTGCCAGCAGCCCAATGGGCGGGAGCACCGGGGAGCTGTTTTTT. Encoded protein: CASSPMGGSTGELFF.

The chain links TRBV7-6 to TRBJ2-7; D possibly corresponds to TRBD1 (6 bases). V lost 0 bases and J 4 bases, leaving 16 bases between the germline ends. Germline CDR1 reads SGHVS; CDR2 reads FNYEAQ. This CDR3 is 16 amino acids long. The CDR3 DNA is TGTGCCAGCAGCTTAGCCATTACAGGGCCCGGTTACGAGCAGTACTTC. Its translation: CASSLAITGPGYEQYF.

The chain has TRBV19 and TRBJ2-1; the D gene is possibly TRBD2 (5 bases). CDR3 length equals 14 residues. Germline V gives CDR1 LNHDA, CDR2 SQIVND (reference sequence). V shed 3 bases and J shed 7 bases, with 13 bases lying between them. The DNA of the CDR3 is TGTGCCAGTAGTATGACCTCAGGAGGAAATGAGCAGTTCTTC. Protein: CASSMTSGGNEQFF.

The J gene is TRBJ1-1, the V gene TRBV19; D ambiguous. Germline CDR1 reads LNHDA; CDR2 reads SQIVND (reference sequence). The CDR3 totals 14 residues. V was shortened by 5 bases and J by 1 base, with 11 bases between the two germline ends. CDR3 sequence (DNA): TGTGCCAGTAGTTATACGGGAGCGAACACTGAAGCTTTCTTT. Its translation: CASSYTGANTEAFF.

The count of this clone is one. The rearrangement links TRBV30 to TRBJ2-2, with D hard to call. V lost 4 bases to trimming and J lost 4 bases, with 10 bases between them. The length of the CDR3 is 13 residues. In germline, CDR1 is GTSNPN, CDR2 SVGIG (reference sequence). The CDR3 sequence is CAWTSKSTGELFF. The CDR3 coding sequence is TGTGCCTGGACTTCCAAGAGCACCGGGGAGCTGTTTTTT.

The chain recombines TRBV27 with TRBJ2-7; maybe TRBD1 (6 bases). The CDR3 sequence is 14 residues long. Germline V lookup: CDR1 MNHEY, CDR2 SMNVEV (reference sequence). The V gene lost 3 bases and the J gene lost 3 bases, with 12 bases spanning the gap. The CDR3 reads CASSFRQAGYEQYF. The CDR3 DNA sequence: TGTGCCAGCAGTTTCCGACAGGCGGGCTACGAGCAGTACTTC.

The J gene is TRBJ1-2, the V gene TRBV6-1; 8 nucleotides align to TRBD1. The CDR3 sequence is 15 residues long. The V and J ends lost 1 base and 5 bases, in that order; junction bases with no gene match: 6. Germline V CDR1 and CDR2: MNHNS, SASEGT. The CDR3 here is CASSEGTGIGYGYTF. CDR3 DNA sequence: TGTGCCAGCAGTGAAGGGACAGGGATTGGTTATGGCTACACCTTC.

The chain carries TRBV5-8 and TRBJ1-2, with 9 positions matching TRBD1. The CDR3 is 14 residues long. J lost 3 bases, V lost 1 base, and 1 base had no gene match. The germline CDR1 and CDR2 sequences are SGHTS and YDEGEE. This CDR3 is CASSLRTGDYGYTF. CDR3 coding DNA: TGTGCCAGCAGCTTGAGGACAGGGGACTATGGCTACACCTTC.

This chain joins TRBV19 and TRBJ2-3; 9 bases match TRBD1. V lost 7 bases to trimming and J lost 5 bases; unmatched junction nucleotides: 7. The CDR3 is made up of 14 amino acids. The germline V gene encodes CDR1 LNHDA and CDR2 SQIVND (reference sequence). CDR3 bases: TGTGCCAGTAAGGACAGGGGAAGGGGAGATACGCAGTATTTT. This translates into CASKDRGRGDTQYF.

The chain recombines TRBV7-6 with TRBJ2-7; TRBD2 is a possible D gene (7 bases). Per the germline V gene, CDR1 is SGHVS and CDR2 is FNYEAQ. V lost 4 bases and J lost 3, with 19 bases in between. The CDR3 contains 16 residues. CDR3 sequence: CASSSSYREGYYEQYF. CDR3 in DNA: TGTGCCAGCAGCTCGAGCTACAGGGAGGGGTACTACGAGCAGTACTTC.

The chain is built from TRBV7-2 and TRBJ2-7; the match to TRBD2 covers 7 bases. This CDR3 is built from 14 residues. Germline V lookup: CDR1 SGHTA, CDR2 FQGNSA. V gave up 11 bases and J gave up 2 bases; unmatched junction bases: 12. This chain's CDR3 is CASHSGGATYEQYF. Here the CDR3 DNA reads TGTGCCTCCCACTCGGGGGGAGCCACCTACGAGCAGTACTTC. Filled out from reference TRBV7-2 and TRBJ2-7, the complete variable domain reads GAGVSQSPSNKVTEKGKDVELRCDPISGHTALYWYRQSLGQGLEFLIYFQGNSAPDKSGLPSDRFSAERTGGSVSTLTIQRTQQEDSAVYLCASHSGGATYEQYFGPGTRLTVT.

The genes are TRBV5-6 and TRBJ2-3; D gene uncertain. This CDR3 contains 15 residues. Germline V gene data show CDR1 as SGHDT and CDR2 as YYEEEE. Trimming cost V 3 bases and J 4 bases, with 15 bases left between them. CDR3 DNA: TGTGCCAGCAGCTCTTCTCAAACAGAGCCAGATACGCAGTATTTT. Residues: CASSSSQTEPDTQYF.

The chain has TRBV7-3 and TRBJ2-3; the D is unclear. Looked up from germline, CDR1 is SGHTA and CDR2 is FQGTGA. Trimming removed 5 bases from V and 0 bases from J, with 12 bases in between. This CDR3 is built from 15 residues. This CDR3 reads CASSALGGSTDTQYF. The CDR3 DNA reads TGTGCCAGCAGCGCCCTCGGCGGTAGCACAGATACGCAGTATTTT.

The genes are TRBV10-2 and TRBJ2-1; 7 nucleotides line up with TRBD2. In germline, CDR1 is WSHSY, CDR2 SAAADI. The CDR3 sequence is 14 residues long. The J segment lost 3 bases and the V segment lost 5 bases, leaving 4 bases of the junction unmatched. The CDR3 DNA is TGCGCCAGCAGTATAAGCGGGAACTACAATGAGCAGTTCTTC. Translation: CASSISGNYNEQFF.

The J gene is TRBJ2-3, the V gene TRBV7-9; TRBD1 matches 11 bases. After removal of 5 bases from V and 4 bases from J, the junction contained 5 bases not matched to a gene. CDR1 and CDR2 (germline): SEHNR, FQNEAQ (reference sequence). CDR3 size: 15 residues. The CDR3 DNA sequence: TGTGCCAGCAGCCGGGGACAGGGGGTTGCAGATACGCAGTATTTT. This sequence encodes CASSRGQGVADTQYF.

This rearrangement joins TRBV7-2 to TRBJ2-5; D may be TRBD1 (6 bases). Trimming pared 1 base from V and 4 bases from J, leaving 10 bases between. Germline V gene data show CDR1 as SGHTA and CDR2 as FQGNSA. This CDR3 is 14 amino acids long. The CDR3 sequence is CASSLGQGLETQYF. In nucleotides, the CDR3 is TGTGCCAGCAGCTTAGGGCAGGGGCTAGAGACCCAGTACTTC. The complete variable domain, with remaining parts taken from reference TRBV7-2 and TRBJ2-5, reads GAGVSQSPSNKVTEKGKDVELRCDPISGHTALYWYRQSLGQGLEFLIYFQGNSAPDKSGLPSDRFSAERTGGSVSTLTIQRTQQEDSAVYLCASSLGQGLETQYFGPGTRLLVL.

The gene calls are TRBV30 and TRBJ2-7, with a tentative D call TRBD1 (6 bases). Trimming left V 7 bases short and J 3 bases short, with 16 bases between. The CDR3 runs 13 residues. Germline V gene lookup returns CDR1 GTSNPN and CDR2 SVGIG (reference sequence). The CDR3 spells CASSVGAVYEQYF. The CDR3 bases are TGTGCCTCATCCGTGGGGGCTGTCTACGAGCAGTACTTC.

V gene TRBV7-9 combines with J gene TRBJ2-1, with a tentative D call TRBD2 (6 bases). With 5 bases removed from V and 1 base from J, the gap between germline ends came to 15 bases. The CDR3 consists of 16 residues. The germline CDR1 and CDR2 sequences are SEHNR and FQNEAQ (reference sequence). DNA for the CDR3: TGTGCCAGCAGCATCCCACTAGCTGAATCCTACAATGAGCAGTTCTTC. Translating it yields CASSIPLAESYNEQFF.

Written as DNA, the CDR3 is TGTGCCAGCTCACCACCGGAGAGAGTGGAGGTGTTTGGCTCTGGGGCCAACGTCCTGACTTTC. Its protein is CASSPPERVEVFGSGANVLTF. The chain recombines TRBV18 with TRBJ2-6, with D tentatively TRBD2 (5 bases). The V gene's germline CDR1 is KGHSH and CDR2 LQKENI. V was clipped by 0 bases and J by 0 bases, with 21 bases between them. CDR3 length equals 21 residues.